The present T cell receptor beta chain was sequenced within a study of human T cells and chemical hapten exposure. About the research overall: Patients additionally received therapeutic doses of diphenylcyclopropenone on the scalp once a week, and this continued throughout the roughly 25-week study. It was small differences in pooled library volume that mainly caused per-sample TCR yields to vary.

The time point denotes: pre-sensitization, week 0. Noted treatment: therapeutic diphenylcyclopropenone sensitization with weekly scalp DPC. Attachment of unique molecular identifiers to individual cDNA molecules was performed in the library. TCRdb reprocessed the RACE reads with MiXCR, giving one entry per CDR3 protein. There are 200,000 to 300,000 distinct CDR3 sequences in the sample; approximately 8.6% occur only once, and about 2.5% lies in the top ten. V was trimmed by 0 bases and J by 0 bases, leaving 21 bases between them. CDR1 and CDR2 from the germline V gene are SGDLS and YYNGEE. The CDR3 extends over 19 amino acids. This clonotype was seen more than once but under ten times.

Sequences were derived from whole blood, sampled in connection with sensitization to the hapten diphenylcyclopropenone (DPC). This clonotype was sampled from a woman aged 40 to 55 with alopecia areata. Some clones in this sample may be carry-over from other donors' samples. This sequence joins TRBV9 and TRBJ1-2, with D possibly being TRBD1 (5 bases). CDR3 nucleotides: TGTGCCAGCAGCGTAGCTATCGTGGCAGGGCGAGGCACTAACTATGGCTACACCTTC. Amino acid sequence: CASSVAIVAGRGTNYGYTF.